This section outlines one T cell receptor beta chain sequence together with its context. Antigen specificity is unknown. This sample is drawn from a study of cytomegalovirus exposure and HLA in healthy donors. The PCR used 60 Vbeta and 13 Jbeta primers. Assay: immunoSEQ multiplex PCR; the TCRdb copy retains only in-frame clones and omits some. The data show about 140,000 clones, roughly three quarters seen once. Looked up from germline, CDR1 is MNHNS and CDR2 is SASEGT. CDR3 length equals 14 residues. The trim removed 2 bases at V and 5 bases at J, leaving 3 bases unmatched. General study results and limits: As a later analysis showed, several of the most significant clusters appeared to be linked to common viral pathogens. Productive rates of about 87% or about 30% were seen for most TCR beta V segments in an earlier analysis.

The chain carries TRBV6-1 and TRBJ1-2; 9 bases are a match to TRBD1. The material sequenced was PBMCs. This TCR was sampled from a man between 18 and 35 years old in good health and CMV-seronegative. The CDR3 is CASSETQGAYGYTF. The CDR3 DNA is TGTGCCAGCAGTGAAACACAGGGGGCGTATGGCTACACCTTC.